One sample yielded the 30 T cell receptor beta chains listed below, sequenced in a study of blood T cell repertoires in COVID-19. Repertoires were generated with immunoSEQ multiplex PCR, while TCRdb's copy carries only in-frame clones and drops some. The sample has 200,000 to 250,000 clones; 65% to 85% are singletons. The sequenced material came from PBMCs or T cells enriched from blood (not recorded which). These receptors originate from an older woman who had recovered from COVID-19.

This rearrangement joins TRBV19 to TRBJ1-1; TRBD1 agrees at 9 bases. Germline V CDR1 and CDR2: LNHDA, SQIVND (reference sequence). The CDR3 sequence is 15 residues long. V shed 4 bases and J 5 bases; nucleotides not matched to a gene: 8. Written as DNA, the CDR3 is TGTGCCAGTAGTACCCGAGACAGGGGGGTAACTGAAGCTTTCTTT. It translates to CASSTRDRGVTEAFF.

As for this clone: Other DNA sequences in this sample translate to the same CDR3. The chain is built from TRBV2 and TRBJ1-5; 10 bases line up with TRBD1. The V segment lost 3 bases and the J segment 7 bases; nucleotides outside the gene matches: 0. The CDR3 runs to 13 residues. In germline, CDR1 is SNHLY, CDR2 FYNNEI. The CDR3 region is CASSETGGQPQHF. As DNA, the CDR3 is TGTGCCAGCAGTGAGACAGGGGGCCAGCCCCAGCATTTT.

V is TRBV12-5 and J is TRBJ2-2; no firm D call. V was trimmed by 5 bases and J by 6 bases, leaving 7 bases between them. The germline V gene encodes CDR1 LGHNT and CDR2 FRNRAP. The CDR3 sequence is 12 residues long. In DNA, the CDR3 is TGTGCTAGTGGTCCCTTCCCCGGGGAGCTGTTTTTT. This sequence encodes CASGPFPGELFF.

In this sample, this clone turned up a few times. The chain uses TRBV19 and TRBJ1-5, with 7 bases aligning to TRBD1. The CDR3 sequence is 14 residues long. With V trimmed by 5 bases and J by 4 bases, 5 bases remained unmatched. Germline values: CDR1 LNHDA, CDR2 SQIVND (reference sequence). The CDR3 loop is CASSSGGTNQPQHF. CDR3 coding DNA: TGTGCCAGTAGTTCAGGGGGGACTAATCAGCCCCAGCATTTT.

The rearrangement links TRBV2 to TRBJ2-1, with TRBD2 matching 10 bases. Germline values: CDR1 SNHLY, CDR2 FYNNEI. V lost 3 bases and J lost 4; bases outside the gene matches: 3. This CDR3 has 15 residues. CDR3 sequence: CASSEQREGYNEQFF. The DNA for the CDR3 is TGTGCCAGCAGTGAGCAGCGGGAGGGGTACAATGAGCAGTTCTTC.

V usage is TRBV5-1 and J usage is TRBJ2-5, with 8 positions matching TRBD2. There are 16 residues in the CDR3. Looked up from germline, CDR1 is SGHRS and CDR2 is YFSETQ. J gave up 4 bases and V 0 bases, and 8 bases lay outside the gene matches. Here the CDR3 reads CASSLGGGGGRETQYF. The CDR3 DNA sequence: TGCGCCAGCAGCTTGGGTGGAGGCGGGGGGAGAGAGACCCAGTACTTC.

The genes are TRBV20-1 and TRBJ2-1; 7 bases fit TRBD2. In germline, CDR1 is DFQATT, CDR2 SNEGSKA (reference sequence). V was pared by 3 bases and J by 8 bases, with 7 bases of the junction left unmatched. CDR3 length: 13 amino acids. CDR3 in amino acids: CSASRGVRYEQFF. DNA for the CDR3: TGCAGTGCTAGTCGGGGGGTCAGATATGAGCAGTTCTTC.

This rearrangement joins TRBV5-1 to TRBJ2-2, with D possibly being TRBD1 (6 bases). This CDR3 is built from 14 residues. From germline, CDR1 is SGHRS and CDR2 YFSETQ. Trimming removed 2 bases at V and 7 bases at J, with 12 bases between. CDR3 sequence: CASSLPQGNGELFF. The CDR3 DNA sequence: TGCGCCAGCAGCTTACCTCAGGGGAACGGGGAGCTGTTTTTT. Drawing the rest from reference TRBV5-1 and TRBJ2-2, the complete variable domain is KAGVTQTPRYLIKTRGQQVTLSCSPISGHRSVSWYQQTPGQGLQFLFEYFSETQRNKGNFPGRFSGRQFSNSRSEMNVSTLELGDSALYLCASSLPQGNGELFFGEGSRLTVL.

The DNA for the CDR3 is TGTGCCAGCAGCCAGATGGGACAGGGGGCTAGGGGCACTGAAGCTTTCTTT. Encoded protein: CASSQMGQGARGTEAFF. The chain is built from TRBV4-2 and TRBJ1-1, with 12 nucleotides matching TRBD1. Germline V CDR1 and CDR2: LGHNA, YNFKEQ. This CDR3 region has 17 residues. V dropped 3 bases and J dropped 4; count of bases not matched to a gene: 9.

This clone turned up a few times. This chain connects TRBV6-5 to TRBJ1-1, with 7 bases aligning to TRBD1. Germline V gene data show CDR1 as MNHEY and CDR2 as SVGAGI. The CDR3 has 14 residues. Trimming cost V 6 bases and J 11 bases; bases outside gene matches: 15. Here the CDR3 reads CASRPANRGQRAFF. In DNA form, the CDR3 reads TGTGCCAGCAGACCCGCAAACAGGGGCCAGAGGGCTTTCTTT.

The rearrangement uses TRBV4-2 and TRBJ1-1, with D tentatively TRBD1 (6 bases). CDR1 is LGHNA and CDR2 is YNFKEQ in the germline V gene. V was cut by 1 base and J by 0 bases, with 12 bases left in between. This CDR3 is 16 amino acids long. The CDR3 region has the DNA TGTGCCAGCAGCCAAGGGAGGCAGGGGATGAACACTGAAGCTTTCTTT. Translation gives CASSQGRQGMNTEAFF.

The chain has TRBV5-1 and TRBJ1-5, with 8 bases identical to TRBD1. V trimming: 2 bases; J trimming: 5 bases; junction bases outside the gene matches: 6. Germline V lookup: CDR1 SGHRS, CDR2 YFSETQ. The CDR3 is 15 amino acids. The CDR3 reads CASSFGTGADQPQHF. The CDR3 DNA follows: TGCGCCAGCAGCTTCGGGACAGGAGCTGATCAGCCCCAGCATTTT.

The chain carries TRBV4-2 and TRBJ1-2; D is uncertain. Germline V gives CDR1 LGHNA, CDR2 YNFKEQ. The V and J ends lost 0 bases and 2 bases respectively, with 7 bases between them. The CDR3 spans 14 residues. CDR3 DNA: TGTGCCAGCAGCCAAGAGGTGCGGAACTATGGCTACACCTTC. This gives the protein CASSQEVRNYGYTF.

This sequence joins TRBV10-1 and TRBJ1-5, with D perhaps TRBD1 (5 bases). The ends were cut back, 7 bases at V and 0 bases at J, with 10 bases in the middle. This CDR3 comprises 14 residues. CDR1 WNHNN and CDR2 SYGVQD come from the germline V gene (reference sequence). For the CDR3, the DNA is TGCGCCAGCATTAAGACAGATAGCAATCAGCCCCAGCATTTT. It codes for CASIKTDSNQPQHF.

V and J are TRBV12-3 or TRBV12-4 and TRBJ1-2, with D unclear. Trimming cost V 6 bases and J 8 bases, with 10 bases left between them. This CDR3 has 11 residues. The CDR3, as DNA: TGTGCCAGCAGCAAGATCGGGGGCTACACCTTC. This codes for CASSKIGGYTF.

The genes are TRBV11-3 and TRBJ2-3, with TRBD2 matching over 11 bases. Germline CDR1 reads SGHNT; CDR2 reads YENEEA. The length of the CDR3 is 16 residues. The V gene end was trimmed by 4 bases and the J gene end by 3 bases; junction bases not matched to a gene: 6. CDR3 sequence reads: CASSSSGTSGTDTQYF. DNA for the CDR3: TGTGCCAGCAGCTCGTCGGGGACTAGCGGAACAGATACGCAGTATTTT.

The CDR3 spells CASSTLAFSGGEQFF. CDR3 bases: TGTGCCAGTAGTACACTAGCGTTCTCAGGAGGGGAGCAGTTCTTC. The chain joins TRBV19 to TRBJ2-1; TRBD2 aligns across 7 bases. Germline CDR1 and CDR2: LNHDA and SQIVND (reference sequence). The length of the CDR3 is 15 residues. With 4 bases clipped from V and 10 bases from J, the junction kept 13 bases outside the gene matches.

This chain links TRBV29-1 with TRBJ1-1; D gene uncertain. This CDR3 is built from 11 residues. V shed 6 bases and J shed 5 bases, with 10 bases lying between them. CDR1 is SQVTM and CDR2 is ANQGSEA in the germline V gene. CDR3 residues: CSVGEATEAFF. CDR3 DNA sequence: TGCAGCGTAGGAGAGGCGACTGAAGCTTTCTTT.

This rearrangement joins TRBV10-3 to TRBJ2-2, with 8 bases matching TRBD2. V lost 6 bases, J lost 2 bases, and 5 bases stayed unmatched. The CDR3 is 15 amino acids. Germline V gene data show CDR1 as ENHRY and CDR2 as SYGVKD. CDR3 sequence: CAISQREINTGELFF. The CDR3 bases are TGTGCCATCAGCCAGCGGGAGATAAACACCGGGGAGCTGTTTTTT.

J is TRBJ2-7 and V is TRBV7-6, with TRBD1 matching over 9 bases. Trimming took 5 bases from V and 4 from J; bases not matched to a gene: 9. The CDR3 runs to 15 residues. Germline V gene sequence: CDR1 SGHVS, CDR2 FNYEAQ. This chain's CDR3 is CASSPAADRGYEQYF. In nucleotides, the CDR3 is TGTGCCAGCAGCCCGGCCGCCGACAGGGGGTACGAGCAGTACTTC.

In this sample, this clone turned up once. This sequence joins TRBV13 and TRBJ1-1; TRBD1 matches 7 bases. CDR1 is PRHDT, CDR2 FYEKMQ, per germline (reference sequence). CDR3 length: 14 amino acids. J was trimmed by 4 bases and V by 4 bases; bases with no gene match: 6. The CDR3 protein is CASSSSRGSTEAFF. The CDR3 DNA reads TGTGCCAGCAGCTCTTCCAGGGGGAGCACTGAAGCTTTCTTT.

J is TRBJ1-2 and V is TRBV4-1; D uncertain. CDR1 and CDR2 (germline): MGHRA, YSYEKL. This CDR3 is 14 amino acids long. Between the trimmed V and J ends, which lost 0 bases and 4 bases, there was a span of 9 bases. The CDR3 DNA reads as TGCGCCAGCAGCCAAGACCCAACAGCCTATGGCTACACCTTC. This sequence encodes CASSQDPTAYGYTF.

The rearrangement uses TRBV27 and TRBJ2-2, with 8 nucleotides matching TRBD2. CDR3 length equals 14 residues. Trimming removed 4 bases from V and 5 bases from J; junction bases left unmatched: 3. Germline CDR1 MNHEY, CDR2 SMNVEV (reference sequence). The CDR3 DNA is TGTGCCAGCAGTTCTCGGGGGGGGACCGGGGAGCTGTTTTTT. Its translation: CASSSRGGTGELFF.

This chain uses TRBV5-1 with TRBJ2-2; TRBD2 is a possible D gene (6 bases). Trimming took off 3 bases at V and 5 bases at J, with 14 bases between the two ends. CDR1 and CDR2 from the germline V gene are SGHRS and YFSETQ. The CDR3 runs 15 residues. This CDR3 is CASSWDSLGTGELFF. The CDR3 DNA sequence: TGCGCCAGCAGCTGGGACTCCCTGGGGACCGGGGAGCTGTTTTTT.

This clone was recorded once. The chain carries TRBV5-6 and TRBJ2-7; D unresolved. V was clipped by 1 base and J by 3 bases, with 5 bases between them. The CDR3 is 12 amino acids. Germline CDR1 reads SGHDT; CDR2 reads YYEEEE. CDR3 DNA: TGTGCCAGCAGCTTGTATAACTACGAGCAGTACTTC. It yields the protein CASSLYNYEQYF.

The CDR3 region has the DNA TGTGCCAACTGGGACAGAGGCACCGGGGAGCTGTTTTTT. Its protein is CANWDRGTGELFF. The chain links TRBV6-5 to TRBJ2-2, with TRBD1 matching 7 bases. This CDR3 is built from 13 residues. Per germline, CDR1 MNHEY and CDR2 SVGAGI. After removal of 10 bases from V and 4 bases from J, the junction contained 6 bases not matched to a gene.

CDR3 DNA: TGTGCCAGCAGTCCGACAGGGGGGAGGGAGACCCAGTACTTC. Protein sequence: CASSPTGGRETQYF. J is TRBJ2-5 and V is TRBV6-5; TRBD1 matches at 9 bases. Germline V lookup: CDR1 MNHEY, CDR2 SVGAGI. This CDR3 region has 14 residues. J gave up 5 bases and V 5 bases, and 6 bases lay outside the gene matches.

This clone was seen more than once but under ten times. The chain has TRBV3-1 (or the pseudogene TRBV3-2) and TRBJ1-2; TRBD1 might be the D (5 bases). This CDR3 spans 14 amino acids. CDR1 is LGHDT, CDR2 YNNKEL, per germline (reference sequence). Trimming shortened V by 1 base and J by 4 bases, and 10 bases separated the two germline ends. The chain's CDR3 is CASSQGGRAYGYTF. CDR3 in DNA: TGTGCCAGCAGCCAAGGGGGCAGGGCCTATGGCTACACCTTC.

This clone was seen a handful of times. J is TRBJ1-5 and V is TRBV10-2; perhaps TRBD1 as D (5 bases). CDR1 is WSHSY, CDR2 SAAADI, per germline. This CDR3 has 13 amino acids. The V gene lost 2 bases and the J gene lost 6 bases, with 8 bases spanning the gap. The CDR3 DNA sequence: TGCGCCAGCAGTGAGGGGGCGCGTCAGCCCCAGCATTTT. It is translated as CASSEGARQPQHF.

The chain is built from TRBV6-2 or TRBV6-3 and TRBJ2-3, with 8 bases aligning to TRBD2. The V and J ends lost 4 bases and 5 bases, in that order; junction bases with no gene match: 5. The length of the CDR3 is 14 residues. The V gene's germline CDR1 is MNHEY and CDR2 SVGEGT. For the CDR3, the DNA is TGTGCCAGCAGTTTCCGGGAGGGCCTAGATACGCAGTATTTT. It is translated as CASSFREGLDTQYF.